This entry lists 20 T cell receptor beta chains sequenced from one sample in a study of regulatory T cells in long-lasting Graves disease (dated by TCRdb to the early 2020s). Receptor amplification or capture employed multiplex PCR. TCRdb shows the sequencer as Illumina HiSeq 4000. TCR beta libraries were built with iRepertoire HTBI primers and Arm-PCR amplification of CDR3 regions. TCRdb reanalyzed the raw reads on its own, using fastp at Q25 for trimming and MiXCR for clone calling, and kept in-frame beta chains. CDR3 protein duplicates are merged, each entry listing the most common genes and DNA. A total of over 350,000 distinct CDR3 sequences appear in this sample, roughly 20% of them only once. The ten largest clones take up less than 25% of the sample. This sample's time point label indicates: persistent/refractory GD, antithyroid drugs over 5 years with positive TRAb. RNA was extracted from PBMCs in TRIzol for both TCR sequencing and RNA sequencing.

This sample comprised peripheral blood mononuclear cells (PBMCs), obtained when the disease was refractory, from a patient treated with antithyroid drugs. The receptors stem from a female donor with Graves disease.

J is TRBJ2-2 and V is TRBV28; D unresolved. CDR1 and CDR2 from the germline V gene are MDHEN and SYDVKM. This CDR3 contains 16 residues. V was clipped by 4 bases and J by 4 bases, with 16 bases between them. CDR3 sequence reads: CASSSRLGRSTGELFF. CDR3 sequence (DNA): TGTGCCAGCAGTTCACGCTTGGGCAGGAGCACCGGGGAGCTGTTTTTT. Complete variable domain (other parts from reference TRBV28 and TRBJ2-2): DVKVTQSSRYLVKRTGEKVFLECVQDMDHENMFWYRQDPGLGLRLIYFSYDVKMKEKGDIPEGYSVSREKKERFSLILESASTNQTSMYLCASSSRLGRSTGELFFGEGSRLTVL.

This clonotype was recorded at least ten times. The genes are TRBV6-2 or TRBV6-3 and TRBJ1-2, with D possibly being TRBD1 (6 bases). The CDR3 has 16 amino acids. The germline CDR1 and CDR2 sequences are MNHEY and SVGEGT. Trimming shortened V by 5 bases and J by 5 bases, and 21 bases separated the two germline ends. CDR3 residues: CASSPSGGGVGYGYTF. In DNA form, the CDR3 reads TGTGCCAGCAGTCCATCGGGCGGGGGCGTAGGTTATGGCTACACCTTC.

CDR3 protein: CASSGRDYPSSYNEQFF. The CDR3 region has the DNA TGTGCCAGCAGCGGCCGGGACTATCCGAGCTCCTACAATGAGCAGTTCTTC. V usage is TRBV7-6 and J usage is TRBJ2-1; 7 bases are shared with TRBD2. Germline V gives CDR1 SGHVS, CDR2 FNYEAQ. Trimming at V came to 5 bases and at J to 0 bases, leaving 10 bases not matched to a gene. The CDR3 covers 17 residues.

This clonotype was seen only once. The genes are TRBV12-3 or TRBV12-4 and TRBJ1-1; 10 bases fit TRBD1. The CDR3 totals 17 residues. J gave up 2 bases and V 5 bases, and 11 bases lay outside the gene matches. The CDR3 DNA sequence: TGTGCCAGCAGTGATGACAGGGGGCAGTTGGACAACACTGAAGCTTTCTTT. It specifies CASSDDRGQLDNTEAFF.

This clonotype was counted at least ten times. The chain has TRBV11-1 and TRBJ2-5, with 8 bases identical to TRBD2. CDR3 length equals 17 residues. Trimming cost V 4 bases and J 5 bases; bases outside gene matches: 15. The V gene's germline CDR1 is SGHAT and CDR2 FQDESV (reference sequence). CDR3 protein: CASSYGLAGINRETQYF. The CDR3 region has the DNA TGTGCCAGCAGCTATGGACTAGCAGGAATCAACCGGGAGACCCAGTACTTC. Full variable domain (missing parts from reference TRBV11-1 and TRBJ2-5): EAEVAQSPRYKITEKSQAVAFWCDPISGHATLYWYRQILGQGPELLVQFQDESVVDDSQLPKDRFSAERLKGVDSTLKIQPAELGDSAMYLCASSYGLAGINRETQYFGPGTRLLVL.

The genes are TRBV15 and TRBJ1-2, with D unclear. This CDR3 has 13 residues. Germline V lookup: CDR1 LNHNV, CDR2 YYDKDF (reference sequence). V lost 3 bases to trimming and J lost 4 bases, with 9 bases between them. CDR3 nucleotides: TGTGCCACCAGCAGGTTTGCCGGCTATGGCTACACCTTC. As protein: CATSRFAGYGYTF.

The chain joins TRBV29-1 to TRBJ1-2; D is ambiguous. V dropped 4 bases and J dropped 1 base, with 16 bases sitting between them. This CDR3 region has 15 residues. Germline lookup yields CDR1 SQVTM and CDR2 ANQGSEA. CDR3 region: CSVVDSREFNYGYTF. The CDR3 bases are TGCAGCGTTGTTGATTCGCGAGAGTTTAACTATGGCTACACCTTC. The whole variable domain, remainder taken from reference TRBV29-1 and TRBJ1-2, is SAVISQKPSRDICQRGTSLTIQCQVDSQVTMMFWYRQQPGQSLTLIATANQGSEATYESGFVIDKFPISRPNLTFSTLTVSNMSPEDSSIYLCSVVDSREFNYGYTFGSGTRLTVV.

This clonotype showed up many times. The V gene is TRBV6-5, the J gene TRBJ1-2; the D gene is possibly TRBD1 (5 bases). The CDR3 covers 13 residues. The V gene lost 4 bases and the J gene lost 4 bases, with 10 bases spanning the gap. From germline, CDR1 is MNHEY and CDR2 SVGAGI. The CDR3 DNA reads TGTGCCAGCAGTTCGGCGGGGCTCTATGGCTACACCTTC. Residues: CASSSAGLYGYTF.

In its sample, this clonotype was seen many times. The CDR3 DNA reads as TGTGCCAGCAGTTACTTCACCGGGGAGCTGTTTTTT. Translation: CASSYFTGELFF. The chain carries TRBV6-2 or TRBV6-3 and TRBJ2-2; D gene uncertain. Per the germline V gene, CDR1 is MNHEY and CDR2 is SVGEGT. Trimming took 1 base from V and 4 from J, leaving 1 base between them. This CDR3 spans 12 amino acids.

V usage is TRBV5-5 and J usage is TRBJ2-5, with 7 bases fitting TRBD1. Germline V gene data show CDR1 as SGHKS and CDR2 as YYEKEE (reference sequence). J lost 4 bases, V lost 2 bases, and 5 bases had no gene match. This CDR3 is 14 amino acids long. CDR3 loop: CASSLGTARETQYF. The CDR3 DNA is TGTGCCAGCAGCTTAGGGACAGCACGAGAGACCCAGTACTTC.

This clonotype has more than one count but fewer than ten. The V gene is TRBV19, the J gene TRBJ2-7; 9 bases agree with TRBD1. Germline V gene data show CDR1 as LNHDA and CDR2 as SQIVND (reference sequence). With V trimmed by 5 bases and J by 7 bases, 9 bases remained unmatched. The CDR3 has 14 amino acids. The CDR3 loop reads CASSPWAGTGEQYF. The CDR3 DNA reads as TGTGCCAGTAGTCCTTGGGCCGGGACAGGGGAGCAGTACTTC.

About this clonotype itself: A much larger clone sits a single nucleotide away, making a read error possible. This sequence joins TRBV6-4 and TRBJ2-7; no clear D. Germline CDR1 is MRHNA and CDR2 is SNTAGT. This CDR3 has 12 amino acids. Trimming left V 6 bases short and J 2 bases short, with 8 bases between. CDR3 sequence: CASRRPPYEQYF. The CDR3 DNA reads as TGTGCCAGCAGGAGGCCCCCCTACGAGCAGTACTTC.

The chain joins TRBV6-1 to TRBJ2-1; 7 nucleotides agree with TRBD2. The germline gives CDR1 MNHNS, CDR2 SASEGT. The CDR3 is 16 residues long. The junction had 12 bases not matched to a gene; V was cut back by 2 bases and J by 8 bases. This CDR3 reads CASSELRGTSMDEQFF. The CDR3 DNA reads as TGTGCCAGCAGTGAACTGCGGGGGACCTCTATGGATGAGCAGTTCTTC.

The sample holds many counts of this clonotype. The rearrangement uses TRBV12-3 or TRBV12-4 and TRBJ2-7; a possible D gene is TRBD2 (5 bases). Between the trimmed V and J ends, which lost 1 base and 4 bases, there was a span of 11 bases. The CDR3 is 14 residues long. The CDR3 DNA follows: TGTGCCAGCAGTTTAGAGTTGGTAGCGTACGAGCAGTACTTC. Its protein product is CASSLELVAYEQYF.

The chain couples TRBV5-4 to TRBJ1-1; no firm D call. The V and J ends lost 4 bases and 3 bases respectively, with 16 bases between them. From germline, CDR1 is SGHNT and CDR2 YYREEE (reference sequence). The CDR3 covers 15 residues. Written as DNA, the CDR3 is TGTGCCAGCAGCACTGATGGTAAGGTTTACACTGAAGCTTTCTTT. Amino acid sequence: CASSTDGKVYTEAFF.

This clonotype was observed at least ten times. The genes are TRBV12-3 or TRBV12-4 and TRBJ1-6, with 10 bases identical to TRBD1. The V gene end was trimmed by 6 bases and the J gene end by 10 bases; junction bases not matched to a gene: 6. This CDR3 has 14 amino acids. CDR3 nucleotide sequence: TGTGCCAGCAGCCTGACAGGGGGCGGATCACCCCTCCACTTT. Translation gives CASSLTGGGSPLHF.

This clonotype showed up many times. V is TRBV7-6 and J is TRBJ1-4; D perhaps matches TRBD1 (5 bases). Germline V gene lookup returns CDR1 SGHVS and CDR2 FNYEAQ. Trimming removed 5 bases from V and 14 bases from J, with 18 bases in between. The CDR3 extends over 13 amino acids. The CDR3 sequence: CASSPDRFSTLFF. The CDR3 DNA reads as TGTGCCAGCAGCCCCGACAGATTTTCGACGCTGTTTTTT.

V and J are TRBV29-1 and TRBJ1-2, with TRBD1 matching over 7 bases. CDR1 and CDR2 (germline): SQVTM, ANQGSEA. The CDR3 has 16 amino acids. V lost 5 bases to trimming and J lost 0 bases; unmatched junction nucleotides: 12. CDR3 region: CSVSGDSETPNYGYTF. CDR3 bases: TGCAGCGTTAGTGGGGACAGTGAAACTCCTAACTATGGCTACACCTTC. Using reference TRBV29-1 and TRBJ1-2 for the parts outside the CDR3, the full variable domain is SAVISQKPSRDICQRGTSLTIQCQVDSQVTMMFWYRQQPGQSLTLIATANQGSEATYESGFVIDKFPISRPNLTFSTLTVSNMSPEDSSIYLCSVSGDSETPNYGYTFGSGTRLTVV.

The rearrangement joins TRBV29-1 to TRBJ2-7, with no clear D. Trimming removed 4 bases from V and 2 bases from J, with 9 bases in between. Germline-derived CDR1 and CDR2 are SQVTM and ANQGSEA. The CDR3 is made up of 12 amino acids. DNA for the CDR3: TGCAGCGTTGGAGTGGGTACCTACGAGCAGTACTTC. This translates into CSVGVGTYEQYF.

There are many counts of this clonotype. The rearrangement uses TRBV20-1 and TRBJ1-5, with D perhaps matching TRBD1 (5 bases). Germline V gives CDR1 DFQATT, CDR2 SNEGSKA (reference sequence). The CDR3 contains 12 residues. The chain's CDR3 is CRETDSNQPQHF. CDR3 DNA sequence: TGCAGGGAGACAGATAGCAATCAGCCCCAGCATTTT.